These 7 T cell receptor beta chains came from one sample sequenced in a study of OX40 agonist ivuxolimab in advanced cancers. TCRdb's table, derived via immunoSEQ multiplex PCR, lists solely in-frame clones and lacks some. In the table there are around 53,000 clones, approximately 75% of which are singletons. The source material was CD4+ or CD8+ T cells sorted from blood, sampled in a trial of the OX40 agonist ivuxolimab. These receptors originate from an adult with an advanced solid tumor such as melanoma, head and neck, liver or kidney cancer.

The count of this clone is one. V gene TRBV6-6 combines with J gene TRBJ1-2, with no clear D. Trimming cost V 4 bases and J 10 bases, with 10 bases left between them. Germline-derived CDR1 and CDR2 are MNHNY and SVGAGI (reference sequence). This CDR3 has 11 residues. CDR3 protein: CASSFGGNYTF. DNA for the CDR3: TGTGCCAGCAGTTTTGGCGGTAACTACACCTTC.

The V and J genes are TRBV2 and TRBJ2-7, with 7 bases fitting TRBD1. J was trimmed by 1 base and V by 6 bases; bases with no gene match: 6. Germline assignment: CDR1 SNHLY and CDR2 FYNNEI. There are 14 residues in the CDR3. CDR3 coding DNA: TGTGCCAGCAGGGGGACAGCCGGTTCCTACGAGCAGTACTTC. It translates to CASRGTAGSYEQYF.

This clone was seen a few times. The gene calls are TRBV19 and TRBJ1-2; a possible D gene is TRBD1 (5 bases). The germline V gene encodes CDR1 LNHDA and CDR2 SQIVND (reference sequence). Trimming took 3 bases from V and 0 from J, leaving 14 bases between them. The CDR3 totals 16 residues. The CDR3 sequence: CASSIKGTAANYGYTF. The DNA of the CDR3 is TGTGCCAGTAGTATTAAGGGGACGGCAGCTAACTATGGCTACACCTTC.

This chain uses TRBV7-2 with TRBJ2-3; 7 nucleotides agree with TRBD1. Unmatched junction bases numbered 10, after V lost 4 bases and J lost 0 bases. The CDR3 loop spans 17 amino acids. The germline V gene encodes CDR1 SGHTA and CDR2 FQGNSA. CDR3 bases: TGTGCCAGCAGCTCGTTGACAGGGTTCTCTAGCACAGATACGCAGTATTTT. Translated, it gives CASSSLTGFSSTDTQYF.

The chain recombines TRBV11-2 with TRBJ1-4; tentatively, D is TRBD1 (6 bases). CDR1 is SGHAT and CDR2 is FQNNGV in the germline V gene. With 8 bases removed from V and 5 bases from J, the gap between germline ends came to 12 bases. The CDR3 is 13 residues long. This CDR3 is CASSQGLNEKLFF. Here the CDR3 DNA reads TGTGCCAGCTCCCAGGGGCTGAATGAAAAACTGTTTTTT.

The genes are TRBV5-1 and TRBJ2-1, with 15 bases matching TRBD2. Germline-derived CDR1 and CDR2 are SGHRS and YFSETQ. V dropped 4 bases and J dropped 4; count of bases not matched to a gene: 3. CDR3 length: 16 residues. CDR3 DNA: TGCGCCAGCAGCCGGACTAGCGGGAGGGCTTACAATGAGCAGTTCTTC. Amino acids: CASSRTSGRAYNEQFF.

This clone occurred once. This sequence joins TRBV18 and TRBJ2-7; the D gene is possibly TRBD1 (6 bases). Germline V gene data show CDR1 as KGHSH and CDR2 as LQKENI. The CDR3 loop spans 16 amino acids. V was shortened by 5 bases and J by 3 bases, with 20 bases between the two germline ends. CDR3 amino acids: CASSGLFWTEHYEQYF. The DNA of the CDR3 is TGTGCCAGCTCAGGCCTTTTCTGGACAGAGCACTACGAGCAGTACTTC.